Listed here are 9 T cell receptor beta chains from one sample, sequenced in a study of blood T cell repertoires in COVID-19. Some clones are missing from TCRdb's copy, which holds only in-frame ones; the method was immunoSEQ multiplex PCR. This sample carries some 290,000 clones, about 76% of them seen once, and the ten largest clones take just under 3%. Sequenced material: peripheral blood. Receptor source: a woman aged 55-70 years with active or convalescent COVID-19.

This chain links TRBV12-3 or TRBV12-4 with TRBJ2-7; 9 bases line up with TRBD1. This CDR3 is built from 13 residues. J was trimmed by 3 bases and V by 8 bases; bases with no gene match: 5. CDR3 loop: CASAGQGFYEQYF. For the CDR3, the DNA is TGTGCCAGCGCGGGACAGGGCTTCTACGAGCAGTACTTC.

CDR3 region: CAWSRDRVRVYNEQFF. The CDR3 DNA is TGTGCCTGGAGTCGGGACAGGGTTCGTGTCTACAATGAGCAGTTCTTC. The V call is TRBV30, the J call TRBJ2-1; 9 nucleotides line up with TRBD1. The length of the CDR3 is 16 residues. Trimming at V came to 2 bases and at J to 3 bases, leaving 8 bases not matched to a gene. From germline, CDR1 is GTSNPN and CDR2 SVGIG (reference sequence).

This clone was detected a few times. The CDR3 loop reads CASSVQQGYEQYF. In DNA, the CDR3 is TGTGCCAGTAGTGTCCAGCAGGGCTACGAGCAGTACTTC. The J gene is TRBJ2-7, the V gene TRBV19, with D perhaps TRBD1 (5 bases). Germline CDR1 LNHDA, CDR2 SQIVND (reference sequence). CDR3 length equals 13 residues. Trimming cost V 5 bases and J 3 bases, with 11 bases left between them.

The gene calls are TRBV9 and TRBJ1-1; possibly TRBD1 for D (6 bases). The CDR3 spans 11 residues. Germline V gene data show CDR1 as SGDLS and CDR2 as YYNGEE. Trimming pared 4 bases from V and 8 bases from J, leaving 9 bases between. CDR3 sequence: CASSPTGEAFF. CDR3 in DNA: TGTGCCAGCAGCCCTACAGGGGAAGCTTTCTTT.

The rearrangement links TRBV7-3 to TRBJ2-7; perhaps TRBD1 as D (7 bases). V lost 5 bases and J lost 2, with 13 bases in between. The CDR3 sequence is 14 residues long. Germline V CDR1 and CDR2: SGHTA, FQGTGA. The CDR3 loop is CASSVQGGAYEQYF. The CDR3 DNA sequence: TGTGCCAGCAGCGTCCAGGGGGGCGCCTACGAGCAGTACTTC. Full variable domain (outside the CDR3, taken from reference TRBV7-3 and TRBJ2-7): GAGVSQTPSNKVTEKGKYVELRCDPISGHTALYWYRQSLGQGPEFLIYFQGTGAADDSGLPNDRFFAVRPEGSVSTLKIQRTERGDSAVYLCASSVQGGAYEQYFGPGTRLTVT.

V usage is TRBV29-1 and J usage is TRBJ2-1, with TRBD2 matching over 8 bases. The CDR3 is made up of 13 amino acids. Germline V gene lookup returns CDR1 SQVTM and CDR2 ANQGSEA. Trimming took 4 bases from V and 4 from J; bases not matched to a gene: 3. The CDR3 nucleotides read TGCAGCGTTGGGGCGGGGGGTTACAATGAGCAGTTCTTC. This gives the protein CSVGAGGYNEQFF.

This chain joins TRBV27 and TRBJ1-5; D may be TRBD1 (5 bases). The CDR3 has 14 amino acids. V shed 3 bases and J shed 5 bases, with 11 bases lying between them. Germline CDR1 is MNHEY and CDR2 is SMNVEV (reference sequence). The CDR3 bases are TGTGCCAGCAGTTTCGGCAGGGTCGATCAGCCCCAGCATTTT. This translates into CASSFGRVDQPQHF.

The chain uses TRBV5-1 and TRBJ1-2; 7 bases line up with TRBD1. The CDR3 loop spans 15 amino acids. The germline V gene has CDR1 SGHRS and CDR2 YFSETQ. Germline trimming cut 1 base from V and 2 bases from J; bases unmatched to any gene: 5. The CDR3 loop reads CASSLSTGRNYGYTF. Here the CDR3 DNA reads TGCGCCAGCAGCTTGTCGACAGGGAGGAACTATGGCTACACCTTC.

The CDR3: CASSLLSDRGDGYTF. The CDR3 nucleotides are TGTGCCAGCAGCCTATTATCGGACAGGGGAGATGGCTACACCTTC. The rearrangement links TRBV5-4 to TRBJ1-2, with 9 bases that match TRBD1. Germline V gene sequence: CDR1 SGHNT, CDR2 YYREEE (reference sequence). This CDR3 comprises 15 residues. V lost 4 bases and J lost 6; bases outside the gene matches: 10.